This TCR beta chain comes out of a study of blood T cell repertoires in COVID-19. Overall study context: The origin of the acute and convalescent COVID-19 samples was the United States, Italy and Spain. PBMCs, B-cell-depleted T cells, or T cells were the source of the cDNA or gDNA that made up the material.

Under the authors' procedure: Reference gene primer amplification gave nucleated cell count estimates. Assay used: immunoSEQ multiplex PCR; TCRdb lists only in-frame clones, some missing. The DNA was the basis for D and trimming; V, J and clone size are from that table. The sample has about 76,000 clones; 83% are singletons. The CDR3 runs to 16 residues. Germline V gene lookup returns CDR1 SQVTM and CDR2 ANQGSEA. V gave up 4 bases and J gave up 0 bases; unmatched junction bases: 11. The V call is TRBV29-1, the J call TRBJ1-1, with 7 bases that match TRBD1. Sequencing was carried out using peripheral blood. This receptor was identified in a man at least 80 years old with acute or convalescent COVID-19. CDR3 in amino acids: CSVGGVQGFMNTEAFF. For the CDR3, the DNA is TGCAGCGTTGGAGGGGTACAGGGGTTCATGAACACTGAAGCTTTCTTT. The full variable domain, completed using reference TRBV29-1 and TRBJ1-1, is SAVISQKPSRDICQRGTSLTIQCQVDSQVTMMFWYRQQPGQSLTLIATANQGSEATYESGFVIDKFPISRPNLTFSTLTVSNMSPEDSSIYLCSVGGVQGFMNTEAFFGQGTRLTVV.